The TCR beta chain described here comes from a study of OX40 agonist ivuxolimab in advanced cancers. Background on the study: Ivuxolimab, which is an agonistic anti-OX40 (CD134) antibody, was administered to the patients. Across the patients, intravenous ivuxolimab was delivered every 2 weeks at 0.01 to 10 mg/kg.

Whole-study results and caveats: Also present in some nonresponders was a low level of normalized T-cell clonal expansion. Clonal expansion from baseline to week 6 occurred in both CD4+ and CD8+ T cells.

Produced via immunoSEQ multiplex PCR; TCRdb's table is partial and in-frame only. The sample gives about 120,000 clones, more than 80% of which show up once; roughly 0.59% is in the top ten. As concerns this clone: Its antigen is unknown.

Trimming took 0 bases from V and 4 from J, leaving 9 bases between them. The CDR3 has 15 amino acids. CDR1 is MNHEY and CDR2 is SVGAGI in the germline V gene. The J gene is TRBJ2-2, the V gene TRBV6-5; D may correspond to TRBD1 or TRBD2 (5 bases each). Material: CD4+ or CD8+ T cells sorted from blood, obtained in a trial of the OX40 agonist ivuxolimab. The receptor was isolated from an adult with an advanced solid tumor such as melanoma, head and neck, liver or kidney cancer. DNA of the CDR3: TGTGCCAGCAGTTACTCCGGGGCGGCCACCGGGGAGCTGTTTTTT. Encoded protein: CASSYSGAATGELFF.